This is a list of T cell receptor beta chains from one sample in a study of radiotherapy plus CTLA-4 blockade in lung cancer. Only in-frame clones appear in the TCRdb table, and some are missing; sequencing was by immunoSEQ multiplex PCR. The sample holds about 24,000 clones; around 71% are singletons and the top ten take under 3.5%. Source: peripheral blood, taken from a patient treated with radiotherapy plus ipilimumab. The receptors originated from a human donor with non-small cell lung cancer whose response to radiotherapy plus ipilimumab could not be evaluated. CDR3s include the opening cysteine and the closing phenylalanine or tryptophan. Fields, in order: J gene, CDR3 length, D gene, V gene, clone size, CDR3 DNA, CDR3 protein. The D gene is left open where the match is weak. Expanded clones get a size class; other rows say once, few or many, or leave the size out.

>TRBJ2-7|12|TRBD2|TRBV2|.
TGTGCCAGCCAAGCGGGAACCTACGAGCAGTACTTC
CASQAGTYEQYF
>TRBJ2-3|16|.|TRBV7-2|.
TGTGCCAGCAGCCGCTTAAGTGGGCCGGTCACAGATACGCAGTATTTT
CASSRLSGPVTDTQYF
>TRBJ2-3|15|.|TRBV2|.
TGTGCCAGCAAACCCGCTAACGTTAACACAGATACGCAGTATTTT
CASKPANVNTDTQYF
>TRBJ1-2|15|.|TRBV4-1|.
TGCGCCAGCAGCCAAGATCCGCTACCCAACTATGGCTACACCTTC
CASSQDPLPNYGYTF
>TRBJ1-5|14|TRBD1|TRBV2|.
TGTGCCAGTTCGGACCGTTCAGGGGGTCAGCCCCAGCATTTT
CASSDRSGGQPQHF
>TRBJ2-6|17|TRBD1|TRBV5-6|.
TGTGCCAGCAGCCGGGACAGGGGGCTGACTGGGGCCAACGTCCTGACTTTC
CASSRDRGLTGANVLTF
>TRBJ2-7|13|.|TRBV5-1|.
TGCGCCAGCAGCTTGAGTACAGCCTACGAGCAGTACTTC
CASSLSTAYEQYF
>TRBJ2-5|16|.|TRBV6-5|.
TGTGCCAGCAGTTACGGAGGGTCGGGGACGGTAGAGACCCAGTACTTC
CASSYGGSGTVETQYF
>TRBJ2-7|15|.|TRBV9|.
TGTGCCAGCAGCTTAGGGGGACACGACTCCTACGAGCAGTACTTC
CASSLGGHDSYEQYF
>TRBJ2-7|15|.|TRBV7-2|.
TGTGCCAGCAGCATAGTCGCTGAACGGGCCTACGAGCAGTACTTC
CASSIVAERAYEQYF
>TRBJ2-7|15|TRBD2|TRBV10-3|.
TGTGCCATCTCGGGGGGGACCAGTGACATCTACGAGCAGTACTTC
CAISGGTSDIYEQYF
>TRBJ2-7|15|TRBD2|TRBV6-6|.
TGTGCCAGCAGTTACTCGGGCGGGAGTGGGTACGAGCAGTACTTC
CASSYSGGSGYEQYF
>TRBJ2-5|15|.|TRBV11-2|.
TGTGCCAGCAGCTTCCCGTTAGGCGGGGAAGAGACCCAGTACTTC
CASSFPLGGEETQYF
>TRBJ1-5|13|.|TRBV27|.
TGTGCCAGCAGTTATGAGGGTCAGCAGCCCCAGCATTTT
CASSYEGQQPQHF
>TRBJ1-2|12|.|TRBV5-1|.
TGCGCCAGCAGCTTGGATCGGTATGGCTACACCTTC
CASSLDRYGYTF
>TRBJ2-3|18|.|TRBV4-1|.
TGCGCCAGCAGCCAAGCTGTGCGGGGGCCGGGGGGCACAGATACGCAGTATTTT
CASSQAVRGPGGTDTQYF
>TRBJ2-3|16|TRBD2|TRBV2|.
TGTGCCAGCAGTTCTTTGGCGGGAGGGAGCACAGATACGCAGTATTTT
CASSSLAGGSTDTQYF
>TRBJ2-3|18|TRBD2|TRBV28|few
TGTGCCAGCAGTACAGGACTAGCGGGAGGTCCGTCGACAGATACGCAGTATTTT
CASSTGLAGGPSTDTQYF
>TRBJ1-2|12|TRBD1|TRBV2|once
TGTGCCAGCAGTGGACAGGGATATGGCTACACCTTC
CASSGQGYGYTF
>TRBJ2-7|14|.|TRBV9|.
TGTGCCAGCAGCGTAGGAACAGGTACCTACGAGCAGTACTTC
CASSVGTGTYEQYF
>TRBJ2-2|15|.|TRBV9|.
TGTGCCAGCAGCGTGACTCTAGGGGTTTTCGGGGAGCTGTTTTTT
CASSVTLGVFGELFF
>TRBJ2-5|15|TRBD2|TRBV2|.
TGTGCCAGCACTAGGACTAGCGGGAGCCAAGAGACCCAGTACTTC
CASTRTSGSQETQYF
>TRBJ2-1|13|TRBD2|TRBV4-1|.
TGCGCCTCGAGGGAGGGCCGTAGGACTGAGCAGTTCTTC
CASREGRRTEQFF
>TRBJ2-7|12|.|TRBV6-6|.
TGTGCCAGCAGTTACACCGAGTACGAGCAGTACTTC
CASSYTEYEQYF
>TRBJ2-7|13|.|TRBV12-2|.
TGTGCAAGTCGCTCGCACAGGGTCCACGAGCAGTACTTC
CASRSHRVHEQYF
>TRBJ2-2|15|.|TRBV7-2|.
TGTGCCAGCAGCTTAGGGACAGTCCGAACCGGGGAGCTGTTTTTT
CASSLGTVRTGELFF